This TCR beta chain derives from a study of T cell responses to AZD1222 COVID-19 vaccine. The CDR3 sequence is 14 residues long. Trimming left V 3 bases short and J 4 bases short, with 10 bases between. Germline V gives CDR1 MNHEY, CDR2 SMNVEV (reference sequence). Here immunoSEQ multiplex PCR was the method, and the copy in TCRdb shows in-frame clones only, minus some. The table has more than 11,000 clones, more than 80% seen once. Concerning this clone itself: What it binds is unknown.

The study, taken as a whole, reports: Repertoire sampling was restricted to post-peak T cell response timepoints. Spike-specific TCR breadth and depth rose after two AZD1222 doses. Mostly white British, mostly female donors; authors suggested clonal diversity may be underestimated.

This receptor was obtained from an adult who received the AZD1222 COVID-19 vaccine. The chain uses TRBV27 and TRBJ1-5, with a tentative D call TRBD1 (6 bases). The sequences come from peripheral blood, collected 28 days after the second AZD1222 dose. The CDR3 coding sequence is TGTGCCAGCAGTTTCGGGACACCAAATCAGCCCCAGCATTTT. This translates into CASSFGTPNQPQHF.